The rows below give T cell receptor beta chains drawn from one sample of a study of shared clonotypes between healthy human individuals. Produced via immunoSEQ multiplex PCR; TCRdb's table is partial and in-frame only. The sample records about 2.1 million clones, about 93% being singletons. Sequences were obtained from naive CD8+ T cells from PBMCs. Every receptor here comes from a man younger than 35 in good health. Some clones in this sample may be carry-over from other donors' samples. Both conserved end residues are part of each CDR3. A D gene is named only where the DNA matches it firmly. Clone size, where shown, is once, few, many, or a class for clones that have expanded.

J	size	length	D	V	DNA	CDR3
TRBJ2-2	-	19	TRBD2	TRBV9	TGTGCCAGCAGCCCGCCACTAGCGGGGACCTTTTCGAACACCGGGGAGCTGTTTTTT	CASSPPLAGTFSNTGELFF
TRBJ2-5	-	13	TRBD1	TRBV5-1	TGCGCCAGCAGAAAAACAGGGGAAGAGACCCAGTACTTC	CASRKTGEETQYF
TRBJ2-5	-	15	TRBD1	TRBV6-1	TGTGCCAGCAACCCCGGGACAGGGTTCCAAGAGACCCAGTACTTC	CASNPGTGFQETQYF
TRBJ2-1	-	18	TRBD2	TRBV5-1	TGCGCCAGCAGCCAATGGCAGGGACTAGCGGGAGTCAACAATGAGCAGTTCTTC	CASSQWQGLAGVNNEQFF
TRBJ1-4	-	13	-	TRBV11-2	TGTGCCAGCAGCCTTCCGAATAATGAAAAACTGTTTTTT	CASSLPNNEKLFF
TRBJ2-3	-	14	-	TRBV30	TGTGCCTGGAGCCCAGGATATAGCACAGATACGCAGTATTTT	CAWSPGYSTDTQYF
TRBJ2-7	-	16	TRBD1	TRBV4-1	TGCGCCAGCAGCCCTGACAGGGGGATGATGAGCTACGAGCAGTACTTC	CASSPDRGMMSYEQYF
TRBJ2-7	once	14	TRBD1	TRBV6-5	TGTGCCAGTAAGGTGACAGGGGAGGCCTACGAGCAGTACTTC	CASKVTGEAYEQYF
TRBJ2-1	-	19	-	TRBV4-3	TGCGCCAGCAGCCCCTACACTGCCCTCCGAGACAGAAAATACAATGAGCAGTTCTTC	CASSPYTALRDRKYNEQFF
TRBJ2-2	-	18	-	TRBV7-6	TGTGCCAGCAGGGAATCAACCGGGACAACACCCCGGGTCGGGGAGCTGTTTTTT	CASRESTGTTPRVGELFF
TRBJ2-1	-	14	-	TRBV4-1	TGCGCCAGCAGTCCCGGGTCATATTCCAATGAGCAGTTCTTC	CASSPGSYSNEQFF
TRBJ2-3	-	12	-	TRBV27	TGTGCCAGCAGTTTAAACCGGGATACGCAGTATTTT	CASSLNRDTQYF
TRBJ2-1	-	13	-	TRBV11-2	TGTGCCAGCAGCGGCACCCGGGGCAATGAGCAGTTCTTC	CASSGTRGNEQFF
TRBJ2-2	-	15	TRBD2	TRBV15	TGTGCCATCGGCAGCGGGGGCCTGAACACCGGGGAGCTGTTTTTT	CAIGSGGLNTGELFF
TRBJ1-1	few	12	-	TRBV29-1	TGCAGCGGTGCAGGTCCGAACACTGAAGCTTTCTTT	CSGAGPNTEAFF
TRBJ2-3	-	17	-	TRBV10-3	TGTGCCATCAGTGAGTCCCTCGGACTTGTGAGCACAGATACGCAGTATTTT	CAISESLGLVSTDTQYF
TRBJ2-1	-	15	TRBD2	TRBV11-2	TGTGCCAGCAGCTCCCCCACGGGGGGGAACAATGAGCAGTTCTTC	CASSSPTGGNNEQFF
TRBJ2-1	once	15	TRBD2	TRBV7-9	TGTGCCAGCAGCGGGACGGATAGCGGGAACAATGAGCAGTTCTTC	CASSGTDSGNNEQFF
TRBJ2-7	-	13	TRBD2	TRBV5-1	TGCGCCAGCAGCCAGGTCGGGGGGAACGAGCAGTACTTC	CASSQVGGNEQYF
TRBJ1-4	-	15	-	TRBV6-6	TGTGCCAGCAGCCTTTTCGACAGTCCTAATGAAAAACTGTTTTTT	CASSLFDSPNEKLFF
TRBJ2-1	-	18	TRBD2	TRBV9	TGTGCCAGCAGCGTAGAAAGGGGTGGGGCTAGCGGATACAATGAGCAGTTCTTC	CASSVERGGASGYNEQFF
TRBJ1-2	once	16	-	TRBV4-1	TGCGCCAGCAGCCCTGGCAACAGCCCAGGGGTAGGCGGCTACACCTTC	CASSPGNSPGVGGYTF
TRBJ1-2	-	16	TRBD1	TRBV29-1	TGCAGCGTGGCCTTCCAGGGGGTTGAATCCCCCTATGGCTACACCTTC	CSVAFQGVESPYGYTF
TRBJ2-7	-	14	TRBD1	TRBV27	TGTGCCAGCAGGGACAGGACAGGGAGCGACGAGCAGTACTTC	CASRDRTGSDEQYF
TRBJ2-7	-	13	-	TRBV10-2	TGCGCCAGCGCCGAAAGGGACATGTACGAGCAGTACTTC	CASAERDMYEQYF
TRBJ2-1	-	14	-	TRBV6-4	TGTGCCAGCAGCCCGGTGCCCGAGAGGACTCCTCAGTTCTTC	CASSPVPERTPQFF
TRBJ2-1	-	13	-	TRBV10-2	TGCGCCAGCACTACGATGGTCCGCAATGAGCAGTTCTTC	CASTTMVRNEQFF
TRBJ2-2	-	13	-	TRBV7-9	TGTGCCAGCAGCCGGATGGGGACCGGGGAGCTGTTTTTT	CASSRMGTGELFF
TRBJ1-1	-	16	-	TRBV6-1	TGTGCCAGCAGTGATCTGTATCGAGCCCTGAACACTGAAGCTTTCTTT	CASSDLYRALNTEAFF
TRBJ2-1	-	14	-	TRBV2	TGTGCCAGCAGTGGCCATGAGGAGCCCTCGCTGGGGTTCTTC	CASSGHEEPSLGFF
TRBJ2-7	-	15	TRBD1	TRBV13	TGTGCCAGCAGCCCGGGGACAGGGGGCTCCTACGAGCAGTACTTC	CASSPGTGGSYEQYF
TRBJ1-2	-	14	-	TRBV7-2	TGTGCCAGCAGCTTAGGGGGTCCCAACTATGGCTACACCTTC	CASSLGGPNYGYTF
TRBJ2-7	-	14	-	TRBV7-9	TGTGCCAGCAGCCACCGGGTGGACGGCTACGAGCAGTACTTC	CASSHRVDGYEQYF
TRBJ1-4	-	15	TRBD1	TRBV28	TGTGCCAGCAGTCCGATACAGGGGCATCGAGAAAAACTGTTTTTT	CASSPIQGHREKLFF
TRBJ2-1	-	18	TRBD2	TRBV5-6	TGTGCCAGCAGCTCATATTGGACTAGCGGGAGATCCTACAATGAGCAGTTCTTC	CASSSYWTSGRSYNEQFF
TRBJ1-5	-	14	-	TRBV27	TGTGCCAGCAGTTTCGGGCGCAGCAATCAGCCCCAGCATTTT	CASSFGRSNQPQHF
TRBJ2-1	-	15	-	TRBV29-1	TGCAGCGTGGAAGGCTCAGACTACTCCTACAATGAGCAGTTCTTC	CSVEGSDYSYNEQFF
TRBJ2-3	-	13	-	TRBV7-2	TGTGCCAGCAGCTCGGCCCGCACAGATACGCAGTATTTT	CASSSARTDTQYF
TRBJ2-1	-	15	TRBD2	TRBV27	TGTGCCAGCAGGGGGACTAGCGGGAGGCATGGGGAGCAGTTCTTC	CASRGTSGRHGEQFF
TRBJ1-2	-	16	-	TRBV27	TGTGCCAGCAGTTTATCGAATCCTCCAGGACACTATGGCTACACCTTC	CASSLSNPPGHYGYTF
TRBJ2-7	-	13	-	TRBV6-1	TGTGCCAGCAGTGAAAGTACCGAGTACGAGCAGTACTTC	CASSESTEYEQYF
TRBJ1-1	-	14	-	TRBV11-3	TGTGCCAGCAGCCTCTCGGGGGGGCTGACTGAAGCTTTCTTT	CASSLSGGLTEAFF
TRBJ1-2	-	14	-	TRBV9	TGTGCCAGCTCCGAGGCAGGGAGTACCTATGGCTACACCTTC	CASSEAGSTYGYTF
TRBJ1-2	-	16	-	TRBV7-9	TGTGCCAGCAGCGCATTAAGACCCGAGGGGCATTATGGCTACACCTTC	CASSALRPEGHYGYTF
TRBJ1-1	-	14	-	TRBV4-2	TGTGCCAGCAGCCACACTCCAGGGTATCCTGAAGCTTTCTTT	CASSHTPGYPEAFF
TRBJ2-7	once	14	-	TRBV11-2	TGTGCCAGCAGCTTAGACCCAGGAGCAGACGAGCAGTACTTC	CASSLDPGADEQYF
TRBJ2-7	-	14	-	TRBV11-2	TGTGCCAGCAGCCTCGCCGGCCATACGCAAGAGCAGTACTTC	CASSLAGHTQEQYF
TRBJ2-7	-	13	-	TRBV2	TGTGCCAGCAGTGAAGCTGGCATCTACGAGCAGTACTTC	CASSEAGIYEQYF
TRBJ2-1	-	14	-	TRBV5-6	TGTGCCAGCAGCAGGCTCACCGGCTACAATGAGCAGTTCTTC	CASSRLTGYNEQFF
TRBJ1-5	-	16	-	TRBV2	TGTGCCAGCACCCTCCAGGGTCTTGAGGTCAATCAGCCCCAGCATTTT	CASTLQGLEVNQPQHF
TRBJ2-5	-	15	TRBD2	TRBV27	TGTGCCAGCAGTTTATTCCTAGCGGGAGGAGAGACCCAGTACTTC	CASSLFLAGGETQYF
TRBJ2-5	once	14	TRBD1	TRBV25-1	TGTGCCAGCAGTGCTTGGACAGGCCAAGAGACCCAGTACTTC	CASSAWTGQETQYF
TRBJ1-4	-	15	TRBD1	TRBV5-1	TGCGCCAGCAGCCTCCTAGGACAGGGCGGGGAAAAACTGTTTTTT	CASSLLGQGGEKLFF